This paragraph reports one T cell receptor beta chain. As yet, its antigen is unknown. Germline loops: CDR1 MNHEY, CDR2 SMNVEV (reference sequence). The ends were cut back, 5 bases at V and 3 bases at J, with 10 bases in the middle. The CDR3 contains 13 residues. The record originates from a study of cytomegalovirus exposure and HLA in healthy donors. Whole-study results and caveats: Rare TCR sequences predominated, though certain public TCRs were found in many donors.

Only in-frame clones appear in the TCRdb table, and some are missing; sequencing was by immunoSEQ multiplex PCR. This table has around 100,000 clones, about 94% appearing once. The receptor was isolated from a woman aged 18-35 years in good health and CMV-seronegative. The chain couples TRBV27 to TRBJ1-2; D not certain. Input material: PBMCs. The CDR3 spells CASSLDPYYGYTF. DNA of the CDR3: TGTGCCAGCAGTCTAGACCCATACTATGGCTACACCTTC.